Shown below are 26 T cell receptor beta chains from a single sample sequenced in a study of T cells in Graves' hyperthyroidism and ophthalmopathy. The CDR3 regions of TCR beta were amplified from RNA transcripts. HTBI primers drove first-round RT-PCR of the TCR CDR3. TCRdb recomputed calls from the multiplex PCR reads with MiXCR, one row per CDR3 protein. The sample lists about half a million distinct CDR3 sequences, 15% to 20% occurring once. Source material: blood. Receptor source: a man aged 40-50 years with Graves' ophthalmopathy.

This clonotype was detected only a few times. A read error may explain this, as a much larger clone is one base away. V and J are TRBV11-2 and TRBJ2-7; 10 nucleotides agree with TRBD2. CDR1 is SGHAT, CDR2 FQNNGV, per germline. The junction had 6 bases not matched to a gene; V was cut back by 7 bases and J by 0 bases. CDR3 length: 15 residues. This CDR3 reads CASTPGLANSYEQYF. The CDR3 nucleotides are TGTGCCAGCACCCCGGGACTAGCGAACTCCTACGAGCAGTACTTC.

This clonotype occurred many times. This chain links TRBV6-1 with TRBJ2-7; perhaps TRBD2 as D (7 bases). There are 15 residues in the CDR3. Germline V CDR1 and CDR2: MNHNS, SASEGT. Trimming removed 4 bases at V and 3 bases at J, with 16 bases between. Here the CDR3 reads CASSGPRGARYEQYF. The CDR3 DNA is TGTGCCAGCAGTGGACCCCGGGGGGCGCGCTACGAGCAGTACTTC.

This clonotype appeared many times. The chain combines TRBV24-1 with TRBJ2-1; 8 bases align to TRBD2. The CDR3 sequence is 16 residues long. The germline V gene has CDR1 KGHDR and CDR2 SFDVKD. The ends lost 3 bases at V and 9 bases at J; junction bases unmatched: 12. CDR3 sequence reads: CATSDVSERERLEQFF. As DNA, the CDR3 is TGTGCCACCAGTGATGTAAGCGAGCGGGAGCGTCTTGAGCAGTTCTTC.

The V gene is TRBV5-1, the J gene TRBJ2-5, with D possibly TRBD1 on 5 matching bases. The CDR3 loop spans 15 amino acids. V gave up 1 base and J gave up 5 bases, with 15 bases separating them. Germline-derived CDR1 and CDR2 are SGHRS and YFSETQ. CDR3 loop: CASSLLVGASETQYF. In DNA form, the CDR3 reads TGCGCCAGCAGCTTGTTGGTAGGGGCATCGGAGACCCAGTACTTC.

With respect to this clonotype: The junction does not match germline at one end; this may be a read error. This chain uses TRBV4-3 with TRBJ2-7; 8 nucleotides align to TRBD2. This CDR3 has 16 residues. Germline V gene lookup returns CDR1 LGHNA and CDR2 YSLEER. In nucleotides, the CDR3 is TGCGCCAGCAGCCAAGATCTAAGCGGGAGTGTCTACGAACAGTACTTC. Translation gives CASSQDLSGSVYEQYF.

In this sample, this clonotype turned up a few times. This chain uses TRBV7-9 with TRBJ2-1; 7 bases fit TRBD2. The V gene's germline CDR1 is SEHNR and CDR2 FQNEAQ (reference sequence). V was clipped by 5 bases and J by 0 bases; unmatched bases: 7. This CDR3 is built from 16 residues. The CDR3 DNA reads as TGTGCCAGCAGCACCCTGGGGGGGAGCTCCTACAATGAGCAGTTCTTC. This gives the protein CASSTLGGSSYNEQFF.

This clonotype showed up just a few times. This sequence joins TRBV19 and TRBJ2-7, with a weak D call TRBD2 (6 bases). V was cut by 4 bases and J by 6 bases, with 16 bases left in between. Germline V gene sequence: CDR1 LNHDA, CDR2 SQIVND (reference sequence). The CDR3 is made up of 14 amino acids. CDR3 coding DNA: TGTGCCAGTAGTAATTCCGGGAGTAAGAGCGAGCAGTACTTC. Residues: CASSNSGSKSEQYF.

This clonotype was counted a few times. V is TRBV20-1 and J is TRBJ2-1; 9 bases map to TRBD2. J lost 7 bases, V lost 3 bases, and 7 bases had no gene match. CDR1 is DFQATT, CDR2 SNEGSKA, per germline (reference sequence). CDR3 length equals 14 residues. CDR3 residues: CSASLSGGRNEQFF. The CDR3 region has the DNA TGCAGTGCTAGCCTTAGCGGGGGACGGAATGAGCAGTTCTTC.

This clonotype has only one observation. The chain is built from TRBV4-1 and TRBJ2-7; 7 nucleotides match TRBD2. The CDR3 loop spans 13 amino acids. Germline trimming cut 4 bases from V and 7 bases from J; bases unmatched to any gene: 7. Germline CDR1 MGHRA, CDR2 YSYEKL. The CDR3 DNA sequence: TGCGCCAGCAGCCGGACCCACGGGAGGGAGCAGTACTTC. Protein product: CASSRTHGREQYF.

This rearrangement joins TRBV7-6 to TRBJ2-3; TRBD2 matches at 9 bases. CDR1 is SGHVS and CDR2 is FNYEAQ in the germline V gene. This CDR3 is built from 18 residues. J gave up 3 bases and V 6 bases, and 16 bases lay outside the gene matches. The CDR3 sequence: CASSLIPSGRGGTDTQYF. DNA of the CDR3: TGTGCCAGCAGTCTTATCCCCTCGGGGCGGGGGGGGACAGATACGCAGTATTTT. Full variable domain (missing parts from reference TRBV7-6 and TRBJ2-3): GAGVSQSPRYKVTKRGQDVALRCDPISGHVSLYWYRQALGQGPEFLTYFNYEAQQDKSGLPNDRFSAERPEGSISTLTIQRTEQRDSAMYRCASSLIPSGRGGTDTQYFGPGTRLTVL.

This clonotype was observed a few times. The V call is TRBV5-6, the J call TRBJ2-1; 13 bases line up with TRBD2. The V and J ends lost 5 bases and 10 bases, in that order; junction bases with no gene match: 9. CDR1 is SGHDT and CDR2 is YYEEEE in the germline V gene. The CDR3 has 15 residues. CDR3 in DNA: TGTGCCAGCAGTCAAGGGACTAGCGGGATTATGGAGCAGTTCTTC. Translated: CASSQGTSGIMEQFF.

In its sample, this clonotype was seen many times. The junction differs from germline at one of its ends, possibly a read error. The CDR3 nucleotides are TGTGCCAGCAGTCTGGGGGGCAATAACTCACCCCTCCACTTT. Its protein is CASSLGGNNSPLHF. The genes are TRBV28 and TRBJ1-6; possible D gene TRBD1, 6 bases. Germline V gene lookup returns CDR1 MDHEN and CDR2 SYDVKM. This CDR3 is 14 amino acids long.

A word on this clonotype: It is likely a read error, because the conserved phenylalanine at the end of the CDR3 is missing. This chain connects TRBV2 to TRBJ1-6; tentatively, D is TRBD1 (6 bases). Trimming left V 6 bases short and J 7 bases short, with 16 bases between. This CDR3 comprises 15 residues. Germline V gene lookup returns CDR1 SNHLY and CDR2 FYNNEI. The DNA of the CDR3 is TGTGCCAGCAGGATAGGACAGACTGTAAATTCACCCCTCCACTCT. Residues: CASRIGQTVNSPLHS.

The gene calls are TRBV6-1 and TRBJ1-2, with a tentative D call TRBD1 (5 bases). CDR1 is MNHNS, CDR2 SASEGT, per germline. This CDR3 contains 14 residues. V lost 3 bases and J 0 bases, leaving 8 bases between the germline ends. The CDR3 sequence is CASSEHRTNYGYTF. The CDR3 nucleotides read TGTGCCAGCAGTGAGCACAGGACTAACTATGGCTACACCTTC.

As concerns this clonotype: This may arise from a read error, as a much more abundant clone is one base away. The genes are TRBV20-1 and TRBJ2-7, with 10 bases identical to TRBD2. CDR1 DFQATT and CDR2 SNEGSKA come from the germline V gene (reference sequence). The CDR3 loop spans 14 amino acids. V was pared by 3 bases and J by 2 bases, with 4 bases of the junction left unmatched. The CDR3 reads CSASPLAGAYEQYF. The CDR3 DNA reads as TGCAGTGCTAGTCCCCTAGCGGGAGCCTACGAGCAGTACTTC.

This clonotype was counted at least ten times. The chain uses TRBV24-1 and TRBJ2-2; 13 bases are shared with TRBD2. The V gene's germline CDR1 is KGHDR and CDR2 SFDVKD. After removal of 6 bases from V and 1 base from J, the junction contained 10 bases not matched to a gene. The CDR3 contains 19 residues. The CDR3 nucleotides are TGTGCCACCAGTAAATGGGGACTAGCGGGACCTTTGAACACCGGGGAGCTGTTTTTT. Translated, it gives CATSKWGLAGPLNTGELFF.

CDR3 amino acids: CSANYGLATLRTQYF. The CDR3 DNA reads as TGCAGTGCGAACTACGGACTGGCAACATTGCGTACGCAGTATTTT. This chain connects TRBV20-1 to TRBJ2-3; possibly TRBD2 for D (5 bases). Germline lookup yields CDR1 DFQATT and CDR2 SNEGSKA (reference sequence). The V gene lost 6 bases and the J gene lost 8 bases, with 24 bases spanning the gap. This CDR3 is built from 15 residues.

This clonotype was counted many times. V usage is TRBV7-2 and J usage is TRBJ1-2; the D gene is possibly TRBD1 (5 bases). Germline assignment: CDR1 SGHTA and CDR2 FQGNSA. The CDR3 covers 14 residues. Trimming pared 5 bases from V and 1 base from J, leaving 11 bases between. The CDR3 sequence is CASSTRTLNYGYTF. In DNA, the CDR3 is TGTGCCAGCAGCACAAGGACACTTAACTATGGCTACACCTTC.

The rearrangement uses TRBV9 and TRBJ2-5; D is ambiguous. V lost 0 bases to trimming and J lost 4 bases, with 13 bases between them. The CDR3 runs to 15 residues. Looked up from germline, CDR1 is SGDLS and CDR2 is YYNGEE. The CDR3 loop is CASSVEPSSSETQYF. CDR3 coding DNA: TGTGCCAGCAGCGTAGAACCCTCCTCATCAGAGACCCAGTACTTC.

The gene calls are TRBV29-1 and TRBJ2-2; the D is unclear. The germline V gene has CDR1 SQVTM and CDR2 ANQGSEA. The V end was cut by 4 bases, the J end by 7 bases, with 19 bases between. The CDR3 totals 15 residues. CDR3 DNA sequence: TGCAGCGTTGCTCCGTCGAATTCCTTGGGCGGGGAGCTGTTTTTT. It translates to CSVAPSNSLGGELFF.

This clonotype was found a few times. This sequence joins TRBV20-1 and TRBJ2-7, with 15 bases matching TRBD2. After removal of 4 bases from V and 0 bases from J, the junction contained 7 bases not matched to a gene. CDR1 is DFQATT, CDR2 SNEGSKA, per germline (reference sequence). This CDR3 contains 17 residues. The DNA for the CDR3 is TGCAGTGCTATCGTACGGACTAGCGGGAGGGACTCCTACGAGCAGTACTTC. Its translation: CSAIVRTSGRDSYEQYF.

This clonotype was detected only a few times. This sequence joins TRBV7-9 and TRBJ1-2; unclear D gene. V gave up 5 bases and J gave up 11 bases, with 15 bases separating them. Per germline, CDR1 SEHNR and CDR2 FQNEAQ (reference sequence). This CDR3 is built from 12 residues. CDR3 sequence reads: CASSNQARRYTF. As DNA, the CDR3 is TGTGCCAGCAGCAACCAGGCCCGGAGATACACCTTC.

The rearrangement links TRBV20-1 to TRBJ2-3; 7 bases map to TRBD2. After removal of 1 base from V and 2 bases from J, the junction contained 6 bases not matched to a gene. CDR1 and CDR2 from the germline V gene are DFQATT and SNEGSKA (reference sequence). This CDR3 region has 15 residues. CDR3: CSARGASGNTDTQYF. CDR3 nucleotides: TGCAGTGCTAGAGGCGCTAGCGGCAACACAGATACGCAGTATTTT.

J is TRBJ2-7 and V is TRBV6-1; 10 bases are a match to TRBD2. The V and J ends lost 6 bases and 3 bases, in that order; junction bases with no gene match: 8. The CDR3 is made up of 15 amino acids. Looked up from germline, CDR1 is MNHNS and CDR2 is SASEGT. This CDR3 reads CASRAQREGYYEQYF. CDR3 bases: TGTGCCAGCAGGGCCCAGCGGGAGGGTTACTACGAGCAGTACTTC.

This clonotype was recorded a few times. The chain has TRBV20-1 and TRBJ2-7; TRBD2 might be the D (6 bases). The length of the CDR3 is 14 residues. Trimming removed 3 bases at V and 3 bases at J, with 15 bases between. The V gene's germline CDR1 is DFQATT and CDR2 SNEGSKA (reference sequence). CDR3 residues: CSASATSSVYEQYF. The CDR3 nucleotides are TGCAGTGCTAGTGCTACTAGCAGCGTCTACGAGCAGTACTTC.

The DNA for the CDR3 is TGTGCCAGCAGTTTAAGGCTCCCAAGTGGGGAGACCCAGTACTTC. It specifies CASSLRLPSGETQYF. The chain joins TRBV12-3 or TRBV12-4 to TRBJ2-5; unclear D gene. The germline V and J ends were trimmed by 2 bases and 5 bases, with 15 bases remaining between them. The CDR3 extends over 15 amino acids.